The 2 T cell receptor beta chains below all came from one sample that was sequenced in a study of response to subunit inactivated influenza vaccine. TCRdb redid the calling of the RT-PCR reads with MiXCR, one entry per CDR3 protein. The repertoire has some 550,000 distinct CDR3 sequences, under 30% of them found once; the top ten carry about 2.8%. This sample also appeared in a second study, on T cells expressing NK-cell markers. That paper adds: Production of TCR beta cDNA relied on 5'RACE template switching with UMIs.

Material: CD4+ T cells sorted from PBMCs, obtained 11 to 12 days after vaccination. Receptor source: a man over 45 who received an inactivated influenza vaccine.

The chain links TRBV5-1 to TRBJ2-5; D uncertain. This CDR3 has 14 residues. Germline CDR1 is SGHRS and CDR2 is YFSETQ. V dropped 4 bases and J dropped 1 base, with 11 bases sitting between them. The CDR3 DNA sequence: TGCGCCAGCAGCGACCAGGCCTTCCAAGAGACCCAGTACTTC. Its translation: CASSDQAFQETQYF. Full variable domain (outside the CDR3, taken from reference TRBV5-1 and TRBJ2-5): KAGVTQTPRYLIKTRGQQVTLSCSPISGHRSVSWYQQTPGQGLQFLFEYFSETQRNKGNFPGRFSGRQFSNSRSEMNVSTLELGDSALYLCASSDQAFQETQYFGPGTRLLVL.

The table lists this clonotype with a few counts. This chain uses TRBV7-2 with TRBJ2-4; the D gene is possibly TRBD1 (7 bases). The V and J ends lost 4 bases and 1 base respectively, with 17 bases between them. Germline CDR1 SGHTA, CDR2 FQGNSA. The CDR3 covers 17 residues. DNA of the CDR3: TGTGCCAGCAGCTCCGCGGGACAGATTATGGCCAAAAACATTCAGTACTTC. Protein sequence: CASSSAGQIMAKNIQYF.